This T cell receptor beta chain was profiled in a study of identical twins. General study points: Memory repertoires lacked the insertion deficit that abundant cord blood beta clonotypes showed.

Note on this clonotype: What it recognizes is unknown.

Using its own MiXCR run on the 5' RACE reads, TCRdb lists one record per CDR3 protein. Of around 340,000 distinct CDR3 sequences in the sample, around an eighth are singletons; the top ten hold around 6.9%. CDR3 length equals 15 residues. Trimming took off 1 base at V and 0 bases at J, with 7 bases between the two ends. Germline assignment: CDR1 SGHVS and CDR2 FQNEAQ. These data were likewise used in another study, on yellow fever vaccine responses in identical twins.

The V call is TRBV7-8, the J call TRBJ2-4; unclear D gene. The sequence was collected from a woman between 18 and 29 years old in good health. Sequencing was done on a sample of CD8+ T cells sorted from blood. The DNA of the CDR3 is TGTGCCAGCAGCTTAGAGTCTCCAGCCAAAAACATTCAGTACTTC. As protein: CASSLESPAKNIQYF.